The TCR beta chain under discussion was sequenced for a study of T cell responses to AZD1222 COVID-19 vaccine. Germline CDR1 and CDR2: LNHDA and SQIVND (reference sequence). The V and J ends lost 6 bases and 0 bases respectively, with 12 bases between them. The CDR3 is 15 amino acids. Here immunoSEQ multiplex PCR was the method, and the copy in TCRdb shows in-frame clones only, minus some. The top ten clones hold about an eighth of a sample with over 95,000 clones, over 85% of them seen once. Study-wide findings and caveats: The breadth and depth of Spike-specific TCRs increased once two AZD1222 doses had been given. Unmutated regions of variants are reportedly targeted by nearly half of spike-specific TCRs.

This clone is a singleton in its sample. As yet, its antigen is unknown. The chain has TRBV19 and TRBJ1-5; TRBD1 might be the D (6 bases). The sequencing used peripheral blood, collected on day 0 of AZD1222 vaccination. This receptor was obtained from an adult in good health. The CDR3 bases are TGTGCCAGTAGGACAGGTGGGTATAGCAATCAGCCCCAGCATTTT. Translating gives CASRTGGYSNQPQHF.